This TCR beta chain was observed in a study of early T cells in non-severe SARS-CoV-2 infection. Across the whole study: Chains stayed unpaired after sequencing of bulk RNA from unsorted whole blood.

TCRdb re-called the 5' RACE reads through MiXCR, storing one row per CDR3 protein. The sample lists roughly 70,000 distinct CDR3 sequences; 18% were seen once. CDR3 size: 14 residues. From germline, CDR1 is SQVTM and CDR2 ANQGSEA. V shed 4 bases and J shed 6 bases, with 16 bases lying between them. This material consisted of whole blood, taken at baseline. This chain uses TRBV29-1 with TRBJ1-3; D might be TRBD1 (6 bases). The sequence was obtained from an adult who was a healthcare worker with PCR-confirmed SARS-CoV-2 infection or an uninfected control (not recorded which). The CDR3 DNA is TGCAGCGTTGGGGTAACAGGGTTTGAAAACACCATATATTTT. This translates into CSVGVTGFENTIYF.